The TCR beta chain under discussion was sequenced for a study of T cells and Merkel cell carcinoma outcomes. Study-level points and caveats: Reportedly, T-cell repertoire with density predicts Merkel cell carcinoma outcomes.

The CDR3 is made up of 14 amino acids. Germline V lookup: CDR1 SGDLS, CDR2 YYNGEE. Only a few counts were recorded for this clone. Antigen: not known. A read error may account for a junction end that differs from germline. Measured with immunoSEQ multiplex PCR; TCRdb has only the in-frame clones, and not every one. The table records 15,000 to 17,000 clones, roughly 76% of them present only once. The sequencing input was tumor tissue from Merkel cell carcinoma. The clonotype was recovered from a human donor with Merkel cell carcinoma. The V and J genes are TRBV9 and TRBJ1-1; possible D gene TRBD1, 5 bases. The CDR3, as DNA: TGTGCCAGCAGGGTAGGGGAGGCGAGCACTGAAGCTTTCTTT. It specifies CASRVGEASTEAFF.